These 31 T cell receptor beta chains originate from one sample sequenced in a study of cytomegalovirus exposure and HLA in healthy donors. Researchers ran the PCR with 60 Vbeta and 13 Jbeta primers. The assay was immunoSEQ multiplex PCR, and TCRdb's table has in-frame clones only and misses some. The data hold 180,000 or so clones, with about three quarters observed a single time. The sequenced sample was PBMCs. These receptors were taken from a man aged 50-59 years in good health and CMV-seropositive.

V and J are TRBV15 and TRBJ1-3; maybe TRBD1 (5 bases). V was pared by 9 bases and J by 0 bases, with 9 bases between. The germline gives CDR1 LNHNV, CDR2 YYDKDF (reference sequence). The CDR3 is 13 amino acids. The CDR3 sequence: CATRQLSGNTIYF. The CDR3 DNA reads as TGTGCCACTAGACAGCTCTCTGGAAACACCATATATTTT. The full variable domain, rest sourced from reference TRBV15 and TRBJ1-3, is DAMVIQNPRYQVTQFGKPVTLSCSQTLNHNVMYWYQQKSSQAPKLLFHYYDKDFNNEADTPDNFQSRRPNTSFCFLDIRSPGLGDTAMYLCATRQLSGNTIYFGEGSWLTVV.

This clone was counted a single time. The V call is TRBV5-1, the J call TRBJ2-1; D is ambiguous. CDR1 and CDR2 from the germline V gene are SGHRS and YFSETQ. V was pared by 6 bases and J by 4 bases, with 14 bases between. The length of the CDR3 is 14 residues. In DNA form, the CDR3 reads TGCGCCAGCAACCCGATTATCGGGTACAATGAGCAGTTCTTC. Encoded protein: CASNPIIGYNEQFF. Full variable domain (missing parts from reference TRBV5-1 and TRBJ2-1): KAGVTQTPRYLIKTRGQQVTLSCSPISGHRSVSWYQQTPGQGLQFLFEYFSETQRNKGNFPGRFSGRQFSNSRSEMNVSTLELGDSALYLCASNPIIGYNEQFFGPGTRLTVL.

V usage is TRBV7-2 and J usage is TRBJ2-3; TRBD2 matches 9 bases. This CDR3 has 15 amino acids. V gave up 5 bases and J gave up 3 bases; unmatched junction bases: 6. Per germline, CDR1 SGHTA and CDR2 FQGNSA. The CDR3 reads CASSGRGGRTDTQYF. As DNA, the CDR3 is TGTGCCAGCAGCGGGCGGGGGGGCCGGACAGATACGCAGTATTTT.

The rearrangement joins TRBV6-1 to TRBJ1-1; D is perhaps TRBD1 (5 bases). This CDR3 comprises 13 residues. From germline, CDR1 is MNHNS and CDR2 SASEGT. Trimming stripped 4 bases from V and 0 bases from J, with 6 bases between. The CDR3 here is CASSGTLNTEAFF. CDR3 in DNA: TGTGCCAGCAGTGGGACACTGAACACTGAAGCTTTCTTT.

The CDR3 nucleotides are TGTGCCAGCAGTTTATCCGGGGTGGAGGGACTAAATGAAAAACTGTTTTTT. It encodes CASSLSGVEGLNEKLFF. The V gene is TRBV27, the J gene TRBJ1-4; weak D call: TRBD1 (5 bases). V was pared by 0 bases and J by 5 bases, with 16 bases between. From germline, CDR1 is MNHEY and CDR2 SMNVEV (reference sequence). The CDR3 has 17 residues.

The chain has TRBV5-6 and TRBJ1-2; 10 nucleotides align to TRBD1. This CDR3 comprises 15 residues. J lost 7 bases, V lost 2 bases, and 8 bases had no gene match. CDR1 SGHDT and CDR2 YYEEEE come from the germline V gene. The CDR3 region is CASSFVDRGVGGYTF. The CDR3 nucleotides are TGTGCCAGCAGCTTTGTGGACAGGGGGGTAGGTGGCTACACCTTC.

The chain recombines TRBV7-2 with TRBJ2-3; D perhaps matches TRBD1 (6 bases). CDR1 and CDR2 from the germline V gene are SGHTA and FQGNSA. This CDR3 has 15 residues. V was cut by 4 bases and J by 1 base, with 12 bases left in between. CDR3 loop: CASSSQGTGTDTQYF. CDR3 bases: TGTGCCAGCAGCTCACAGGGTACTGGCACAGATACGCAGTATTTT. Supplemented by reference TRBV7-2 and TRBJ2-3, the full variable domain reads GAGVSQSPSNKVTEKGKDVELRCDPISGHTALYWYRQSLGQGLEFLIYFQGNSAPDKSGLPSDRFSAERTGGSVSTLTIQRTQQEDSAVYLCASSSQGTGTDTQYFGPGTRLTVL.

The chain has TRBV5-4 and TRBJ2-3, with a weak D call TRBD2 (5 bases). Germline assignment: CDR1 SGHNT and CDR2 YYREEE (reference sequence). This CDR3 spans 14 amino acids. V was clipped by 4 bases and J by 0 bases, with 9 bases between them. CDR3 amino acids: CASSPRGSTDTQYF. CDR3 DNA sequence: TGTGCCAGCAGCCCCCGGGGTAGCACAGATACGCAGTATTTT.

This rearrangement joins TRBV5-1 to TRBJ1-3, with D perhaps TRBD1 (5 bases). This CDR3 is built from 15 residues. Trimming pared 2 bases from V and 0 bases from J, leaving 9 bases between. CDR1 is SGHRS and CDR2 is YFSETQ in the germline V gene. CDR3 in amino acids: CASSFDGGSGNTIYF. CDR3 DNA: TGCGCCAGCAGCTTCGACGGGGGCTCTGGAAACACCATATATTTT.

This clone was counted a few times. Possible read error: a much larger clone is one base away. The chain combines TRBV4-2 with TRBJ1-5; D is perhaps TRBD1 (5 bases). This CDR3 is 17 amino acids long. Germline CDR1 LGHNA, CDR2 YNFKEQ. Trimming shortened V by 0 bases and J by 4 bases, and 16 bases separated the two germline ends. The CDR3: CASSQDVQQQGNQPQHF. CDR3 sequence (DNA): TGTGCCAGCAGCCAAGACGTTCAACAGCAGGGAAATCAGCCCCAGCATTTT.

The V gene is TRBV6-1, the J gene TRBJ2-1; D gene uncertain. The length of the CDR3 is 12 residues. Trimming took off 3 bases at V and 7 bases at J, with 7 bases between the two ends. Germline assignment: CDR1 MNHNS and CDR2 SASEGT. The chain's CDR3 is CASSETRNEQFF. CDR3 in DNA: TGTGCCAGCAGTGAGACGAGGAATGAGCAGTTCTTC.

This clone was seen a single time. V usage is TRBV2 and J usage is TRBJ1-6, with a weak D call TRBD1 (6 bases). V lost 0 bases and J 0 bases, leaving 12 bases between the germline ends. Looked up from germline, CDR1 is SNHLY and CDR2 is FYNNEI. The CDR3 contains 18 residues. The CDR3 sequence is CASSEAPGQSSYNSPLHF. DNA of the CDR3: TGTGCCAGCAGTGAAGCACCCGGACAGAGCTCCTATAATTCACCCCTCCACTTT.

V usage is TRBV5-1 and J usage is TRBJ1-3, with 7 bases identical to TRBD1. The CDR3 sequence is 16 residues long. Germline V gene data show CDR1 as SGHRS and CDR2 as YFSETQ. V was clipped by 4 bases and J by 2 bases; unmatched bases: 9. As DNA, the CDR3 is TGCGCCAGCAGCGAGGGGGCACAGGGAACTGGAAACACCATATATTTT. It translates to CASSEGAQGTGNTIYF.

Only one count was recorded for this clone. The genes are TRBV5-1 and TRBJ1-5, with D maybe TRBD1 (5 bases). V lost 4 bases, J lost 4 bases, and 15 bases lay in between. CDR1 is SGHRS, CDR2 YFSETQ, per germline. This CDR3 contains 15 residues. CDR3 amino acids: CASSPQGEGNQPQHF. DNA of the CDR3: TGCGCCAGCAGCCCCCAAGGGGAGGGGAATCAGCCCCAGCATTTT.

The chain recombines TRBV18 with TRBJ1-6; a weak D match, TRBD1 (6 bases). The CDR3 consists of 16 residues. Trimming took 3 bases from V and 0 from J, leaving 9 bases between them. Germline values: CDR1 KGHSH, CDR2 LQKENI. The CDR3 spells CASSPGASSYNSPLHF. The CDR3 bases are TGTGCCAGCTCACCGGGGGCGAGCTCCTATAATTCACCCCTCCACTTT.

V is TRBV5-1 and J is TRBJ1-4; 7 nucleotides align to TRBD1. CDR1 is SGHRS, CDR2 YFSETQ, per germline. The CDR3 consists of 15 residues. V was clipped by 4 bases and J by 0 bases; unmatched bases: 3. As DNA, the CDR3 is TGCGCCAGCAGCACGACAGGGTCAACTAATGAAAAACTGTTTTTT. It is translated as CASSTTGSTNEKLFF.

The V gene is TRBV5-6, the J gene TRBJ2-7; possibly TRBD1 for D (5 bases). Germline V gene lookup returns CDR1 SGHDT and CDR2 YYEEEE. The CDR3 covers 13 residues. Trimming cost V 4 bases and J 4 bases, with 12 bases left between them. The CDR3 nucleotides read TGTGCCAGCAGCCGGGCAGGGATGTACGAGCAGTACTTC. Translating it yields CASSRAGMYEQYF.

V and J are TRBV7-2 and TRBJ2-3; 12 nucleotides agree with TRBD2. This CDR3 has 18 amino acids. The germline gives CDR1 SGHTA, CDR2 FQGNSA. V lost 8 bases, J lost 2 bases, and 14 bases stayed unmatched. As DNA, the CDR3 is TGTGCCAGCTGGGGAGGGCTAGCGGGGGGGCGGTTCACAGATACGCAGTATTTT. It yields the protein CASWGGLAGGRFTDTQYF.

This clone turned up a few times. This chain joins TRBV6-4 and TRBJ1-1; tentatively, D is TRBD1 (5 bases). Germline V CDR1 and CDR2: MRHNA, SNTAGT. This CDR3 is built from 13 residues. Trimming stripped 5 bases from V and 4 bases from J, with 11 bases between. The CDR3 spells CASSSLRGTEAFF. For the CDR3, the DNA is TGTGCCAGCAGTAGCTTAAGGGGCACTGAAGCTTTCTTT.

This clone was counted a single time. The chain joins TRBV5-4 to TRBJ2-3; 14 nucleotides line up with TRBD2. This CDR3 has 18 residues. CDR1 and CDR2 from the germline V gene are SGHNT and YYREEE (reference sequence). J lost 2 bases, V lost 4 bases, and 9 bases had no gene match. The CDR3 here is CASSTGLAGGRTTDTQYF. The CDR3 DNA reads TGTGCCAGCAGCACCGGACTAGCGGGGGGCCGGACCACAGATACGCAGTATTTT.

As DNA, the CDR3 is TGTGCCAGCAGTCCAGGCGTGAACACTGAAGCTTTCTTT. It translates to CASSPGVNTEAFF. This rearrangement joins TRBV6-1 to TRBJ1-1; D is unclear. The germline V gene encodes CDR1 MNHNS and CDR2 SASEGT. This CDR3 has 13 amino acids. Between the trimmed V and J ends, which lost 5 bases and 0 bases, there was a span of 7 bases.

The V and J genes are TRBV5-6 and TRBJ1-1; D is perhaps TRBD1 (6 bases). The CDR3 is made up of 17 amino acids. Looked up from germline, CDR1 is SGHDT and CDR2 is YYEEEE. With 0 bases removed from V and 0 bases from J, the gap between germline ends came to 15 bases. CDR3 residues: CASSLGGRGRLNTEAFF. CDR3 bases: TGTGCCAGCAGCTTGGGGGGCAGGGGCCGGTTGAACACTGAAGCTTTCTTT.

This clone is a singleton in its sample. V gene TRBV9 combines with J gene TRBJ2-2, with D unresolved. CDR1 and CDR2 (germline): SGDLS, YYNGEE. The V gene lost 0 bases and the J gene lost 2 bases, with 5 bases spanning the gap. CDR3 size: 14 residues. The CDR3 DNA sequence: TGTGCCAGCAGCGTAGTGGCAAACACCGGGGAGCTGTTTTTT. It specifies CASSVVANTGELFF.

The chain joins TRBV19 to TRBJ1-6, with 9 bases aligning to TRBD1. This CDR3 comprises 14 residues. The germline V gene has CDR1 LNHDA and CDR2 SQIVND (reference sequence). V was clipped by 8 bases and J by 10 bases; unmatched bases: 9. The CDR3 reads CASETGGTGSPLHF. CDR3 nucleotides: TGTGCCAGTGAGACAGGGGGAACGGGATCACCCCTCCACTTT. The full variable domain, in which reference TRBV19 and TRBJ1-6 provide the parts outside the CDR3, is DGGITQSPKYLFRKEGQNVTLSCEQNLNHDAMYWYRQDPGQGLRLIYYSQIVNDFQKGDIAEGYSVSREKKESFPLTVTSAQKNPTAFYLCASETGGTGSPLHFGNGTRLTVT.

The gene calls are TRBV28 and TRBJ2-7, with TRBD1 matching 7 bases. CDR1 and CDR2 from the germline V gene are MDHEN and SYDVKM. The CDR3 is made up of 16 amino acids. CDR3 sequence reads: CASSLRDRVLLGQGDV. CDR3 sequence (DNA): TGTGCCAGCAGTTTAAGGGATAGGGTCCTTCTCGGTCAGGGGGACGTC.

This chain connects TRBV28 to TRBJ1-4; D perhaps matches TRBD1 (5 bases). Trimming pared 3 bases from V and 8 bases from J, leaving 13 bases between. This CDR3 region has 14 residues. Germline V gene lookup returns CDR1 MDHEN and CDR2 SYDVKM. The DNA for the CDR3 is TGTGCCAGCAGTTTTGGAGGGGCGCAGGAAAAACTGTTTTTT. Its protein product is CASSFGGAQEKLFF.

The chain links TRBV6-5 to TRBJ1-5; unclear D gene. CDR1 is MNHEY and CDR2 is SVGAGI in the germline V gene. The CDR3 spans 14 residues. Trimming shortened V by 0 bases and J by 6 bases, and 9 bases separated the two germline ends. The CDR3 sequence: CASSYSRVTQPQHF. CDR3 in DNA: TGTGCCAGCAGTTACTCGAGAGTTACTCAGCCCCAGCATTTT.

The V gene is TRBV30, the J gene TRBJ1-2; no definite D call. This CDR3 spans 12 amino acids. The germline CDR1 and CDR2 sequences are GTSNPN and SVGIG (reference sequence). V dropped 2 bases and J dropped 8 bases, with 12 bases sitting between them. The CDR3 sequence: CAWSQRQGGYTF. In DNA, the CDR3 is TGTGCCTGGAGTCAGCGGCAAGGCGGCTACACCTTC.

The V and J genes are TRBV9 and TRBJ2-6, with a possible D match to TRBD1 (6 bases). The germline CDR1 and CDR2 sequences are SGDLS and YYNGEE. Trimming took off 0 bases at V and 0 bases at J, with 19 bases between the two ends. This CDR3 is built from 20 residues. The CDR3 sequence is CASSVALGGSGYSGANVLTF. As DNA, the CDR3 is TGTGCCAGCAGCGTAGCTTTAGGGGGATCGGGATACTCTGGGGCCAACGTCCTGACTTTC. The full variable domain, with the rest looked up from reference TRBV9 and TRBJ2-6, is DSGVTQTPKHLITATGQRVTLRCSPRSGDLSVYWYQQSLDQGLQFLIQYYNGEERAKGNILERFSAQQFPDLHSELNLSSLELGDSALYFCASSVALGGSGYSGANVLTFGAGSRLTVL.

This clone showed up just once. CDR3: CASSDQNRGNTGELFF. DNA for the CDR3: TGTGCCAGCAGTGACCAGAACAGGGGGAACACCGGGGAGCTGTTTTTT. The V gene is TRBV6-1, the J gene TRBJ2-2, with 7 bases matching TRBD1. Germline CDR1 MNHNS, CDR2 SASEGT. Trimming removed 3 bases from V and 1 base from J; junction bases left unmatched: 5. The CDR3 loop spans 16 amino acids.

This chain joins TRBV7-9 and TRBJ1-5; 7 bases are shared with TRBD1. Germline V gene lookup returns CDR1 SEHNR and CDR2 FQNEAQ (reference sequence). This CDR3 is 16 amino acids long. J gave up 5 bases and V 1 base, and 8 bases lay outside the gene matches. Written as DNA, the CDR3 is TGTGCCAGCAGCTTAGGGACGGGACAGATCTATCAGCCCCAGCATTTT. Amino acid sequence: CASSLGTGQIYQPQHF.